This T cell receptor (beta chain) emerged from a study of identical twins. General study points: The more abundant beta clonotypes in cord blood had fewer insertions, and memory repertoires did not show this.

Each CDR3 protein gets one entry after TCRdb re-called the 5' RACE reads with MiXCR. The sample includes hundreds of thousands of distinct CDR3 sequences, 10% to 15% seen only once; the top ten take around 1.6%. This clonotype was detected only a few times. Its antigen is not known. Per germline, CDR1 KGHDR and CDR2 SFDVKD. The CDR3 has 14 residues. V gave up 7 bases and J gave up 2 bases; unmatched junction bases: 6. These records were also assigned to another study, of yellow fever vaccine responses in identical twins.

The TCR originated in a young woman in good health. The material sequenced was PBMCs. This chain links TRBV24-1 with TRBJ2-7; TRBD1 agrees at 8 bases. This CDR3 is CATSPGQGAYEQYF. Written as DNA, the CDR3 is TGTGCCACCAGCCCAGGACAGGGTGCCTACGAGCAGTACTTC.